This T cell receptor (beta chain) came from a study of T cell changes during pregnancy in multiple sclerosis. Data came from immunoSEQ multiplex PCR; TCRdb stores just in-frame clones and leaves some out. Of 75,000 to 100,000 clones detected, just over 90% appear once; the ten largest clones hold 2% to 3%. The CDR3 sequence is 15 residues long. V gave up 4 bases and J gave up 4 bases; unmatched junction bases: 9. CDR1 and CDR2 (germline): SGHRS, YFSETQ. This sequence originates from a female donor in good health, enrolled as a control in a pregnancy study. The rearrangement joins TRBV5-1 to TRBJ2-3, with 7 bases lining up with TRBD2. Sequencing used peripheral blood, obtained after pregnancy. CDR3 nucleotides: TGCGCCAGCAGCACAGATGGGACTATATCAGATACGCAGTATTTT. It codes for CASSTDGTISDTQYF. The entire variable domain, with the rest obtained from reference TRBV5-1 and TRBJ2-3, is as follows: KAGVTQTPRYLIKTRGQQVTLSCSPISGHRSVSWYQQTPGQGLQFLFEYFSETQRNKGNFPGRFSGRQFSNSRSEMNVSTLELGDSALYLCASSTDGTISDTQYFGPGTRLTVL.